This TCR beta chain was sequenced in a study of response to subunit inactivated influenza vaccine. The V gene's germline CDR1 is MGHDK and CDR2 SYGVNS. The CDR3 sequence is 14 residues long. With 5 bases clipped from V and 7 bases from J, the junction kept 3 bases outside the gene matches. Regarding the study as a whole: The study's authors posited that every seasonal influenza vaccination enlists few new T cells.

This clonotype occurred many times. The target antigen is unknown. One entry per CDR3 protein, called by TCRdb with MiXCR from the RT-PCR reads. The table shows about 190,000 distinct CDR3 sequences, with approximately 15% occurring only once. The TCR was taken from a man aged 50 or older who received an inactivated influenza vaccine. This chain connects TRBV25-1 to TRBJ2-1, with 12 bases identical to TRBD2. Sequenced material: CD8+ T cells sorted from PBMCs, taken around 5 days after vaccination. In nucleotides, the CDR3 is TGTGCCAGCAGTTTGCTAGCGGGAGGGAATGAGCAGTTCTTC. Protein: CASSLLAGGNEQFF. The entire variable domain, with the rest obtained from reference TRBV25-1 and TRBJ2-1, is as follows: EADIYQTPRYLVIGTGKKITLECSQTMGHDKMYWYQQDPGMELHLIHYSYGVNSTEKGDLSSESTVSRIRTEHFPLTLESARPSHTSQYLCASSLLAGGNEQFFGPGTRLTVL.